This section outlines one T cell receptor beta chain sequence together with its context. Its antigen is unknown. This CDR3 contains 13 residues. Trimming pared 6 bases from V and 5 bases from J, leaving 17 bases between. CDR1 is SQVTM and CDR2 is ANQGSEA in the germline V gene. This entry belongs to a study of regulatory T cells in long-lasting Graves disease. Overall study findings and caveats: Among samples with persistent disease, TRBV28, TRBJ1-2 and TRBJ2-5 were favored.

With iRepertoire HTBI primers and Arm-PCR of CDR3 regions, TCR beta libraries were built. TCRdb used MiXCR to reprocess the multiplex PCR reads, holding one entry per CDR3 protein. The table has approximately 480,000 distinct CDR3 sequences, around 15% seen once. Time point here: newly diagnosed GD, antithyroid drugs for less than 3 months. Isolated PBMC RNA provided the starting material for the TCR library. Xi'an, China, was home to the endocrinology department that provided patients. The sample was also reused in another study, on T cells in Graves' hyperthyroidism and ophthalmopathy.

This sequence was found in a middle-aged man with Graves disease. The material sequenced was peripheral blood mononuclear cells (PBMCs), taken at new diagnosis, from a patient treated with antithyroid drugs. The V call is TRBV29-1, the J call TRBJ2-7; D gene uncertain. CDR3 residues: CSVTGTAYDEQYF. For the CDR3, the DNA is TGCAGCGTGACCGGTACCGCGTATGACGAGCAGTACTTC.